The 8 T cell receptor beta chains listed next were all sequenced from one sample in a study of Ad26.COV2.S vaccination and SARS-CoV-2 variants. Libraries were prepared by immunoSEQ multiplex PCR; TCRdb keeps only in-frame clonotypes and omits some of them. The data hold 450,000 to 550,000 clones, with roughly 87% observed a single time. As to treatment: around 19 received Ad26.COV2.S at low or high dose, single or two shots; several received placebo; per-sample allocation not given. On day 63 after the first injection, vaccine and placebo recipients gave samples. This specimen consisted of peripheral blood, obtained in a trial of Ad26.COV2.S vaccine versus placebo. Receptors originate from a person aged 18-60 years who received the Ad26.COV2.S COVID-19 vaccine or a placebo.

The chain carries TRBV7-2 and TRBJ2-2; D is uncertain. Germline assignment: CDR1 SGHTA and CDR2 FQGNSA. There are 15 residues in the CDR3. Deletions cut 0 bases from V and 6 bases from J, with 11 bases between. The DNA for the CDR3 is TGTGCCAGCAGCTTAGCGGCGGTAGTGGCCGGGGAGCTGTTTTTT. Protein: CASSLAAVVAGELFF.

The chain is built from TRBV19 and TRBJ2-5; TRBD1 might be the D (5 bases). V gave up 4 bases and J gave up 2 bases, with 11 bases separating them. The CDR3 is made up of 14 amino acids. Germline CDR1 is LNHDA and CDR2 is SQIVND (reference sequence). This CDR3 reads CASSRQGWQETQYF. The CDR3 bases are TGTGCCAGTAGTAGGCAGGGTTGGCAAGAGACCCAGTACTTC.

The chain has TRBV28 and TRBJ1-2, with D perhaps TRBD1 (6 bases). Looked up from germline, CDR1 is MDHEN and CDR2 is SYDVKM. The CDR3 spans 15 residues. Trimming stripped 6 bases from V and 5 bases from J, with 19 bases between. The CDR3 nucleotides are TGTGCCAGCAGCCCGTTGGCAGGGGTGGGGTATGGCTACACCTTC. Its protein is CASSPLAGVGYGYTF.

This chain uses TRBV5-8 with TRBJ2-7, with D hard to call. CDR1 is SGHTS and CDR2 is YDEGEE in the germline V gene. Trimming took off 2 bases at V and 6 bases at J, with 9 bases between the two ends. The length of the CDR3 is 12 residues. CDR3 protein: CASSLSRTEQYF. As DNA, the CDR3 is TGTGCCAGCAGCTTATCTAGAACCGAGCAGTACTTC.

The gene calls are TRBV29-1 and TRBJ1-2; D is uncertain. Trimming left V 4 bases short and J 8 bases short, with 11 bases between. The CDR3 runs to 11 residues. Per the germline V gene, CDR1 is SQVTM and CDR2 is ANQGSEA. CDR3 amino acids: CSVGRADGYTF. Here the CDR3 DNA reads TGCAGCGTTGGTCGTGCCGACGGCTACACCTTC.

This clone was recorded once. The genes are TRBV5-1 and TRBJ1-2, with a possible D match to TRBD1 (6 bases). Germline V gene sequence: CDR1 SGHRS, CDR2 YFSETQ. V dropped 4 bases and J dropped 3 bases, with 13 bases sitting between them. The CDR3 consists of 14 residues. CDR3 loop: CASSADRRHYGYTF. CDR3 bases: TGCGCCAGCAGCGCAGACAGGCGCCACTATGGCTACACCTTC.

CDR3 DNA: TGTGCCAGCAGTGTCAGCGCAACTAATGAAAAACTGTTTTTT. Translated, it gives CASSVSATNEKLFF. The chain uses TRBV25-1 and TRBJ1-4, with D unclear. Per the germline V gene, CDR1 is MGHDK and CDR2 is SYGVNS. This CDR3 is 14 amino acids long. Trimming took 4 bases from V and 0 from J, leaving 6 bases between them.

The chain recombines TRBV6-5 with TRBJ2-5; the D gene is possibly TRBD1 (5 bases). V lost 2 bases to trimming and J lost 4 bases, with 5 bases between them. This CDR3 comprises 12 residues. The germline V gene has CDR1 MNHEY and CDR2 SVGAGI. The CDR3 region is CASSYQGETQYF. The CDR3 region has the DNA TGTGCCAGCAGTTACCAGGGAGAGACCCAGTACTTC.